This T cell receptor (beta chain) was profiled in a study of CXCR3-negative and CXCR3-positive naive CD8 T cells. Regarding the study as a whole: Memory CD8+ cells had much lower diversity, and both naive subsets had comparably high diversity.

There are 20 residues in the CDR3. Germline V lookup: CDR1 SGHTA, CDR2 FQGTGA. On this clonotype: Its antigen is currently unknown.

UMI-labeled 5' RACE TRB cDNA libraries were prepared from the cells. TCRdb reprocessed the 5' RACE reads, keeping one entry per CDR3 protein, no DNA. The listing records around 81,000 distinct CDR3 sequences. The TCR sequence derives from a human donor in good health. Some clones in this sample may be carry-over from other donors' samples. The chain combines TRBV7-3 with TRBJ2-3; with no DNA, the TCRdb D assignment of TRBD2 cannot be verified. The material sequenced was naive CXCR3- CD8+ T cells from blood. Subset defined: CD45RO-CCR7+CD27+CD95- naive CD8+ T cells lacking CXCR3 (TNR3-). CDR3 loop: CASSPGRAGGMTLVTDTQYF.